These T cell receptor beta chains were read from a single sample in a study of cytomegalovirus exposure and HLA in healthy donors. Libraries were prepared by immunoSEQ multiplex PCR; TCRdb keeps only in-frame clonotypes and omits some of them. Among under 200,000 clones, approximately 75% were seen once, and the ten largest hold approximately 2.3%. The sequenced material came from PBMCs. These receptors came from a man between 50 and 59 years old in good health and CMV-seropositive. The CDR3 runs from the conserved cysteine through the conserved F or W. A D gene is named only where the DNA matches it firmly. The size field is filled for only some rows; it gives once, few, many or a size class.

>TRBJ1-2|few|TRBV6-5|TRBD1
CASRRGQAGGYTF
TGTGCCAGCAGACGCGGACAGGCAGGTGGCTACACCTTC
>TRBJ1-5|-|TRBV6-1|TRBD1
CASAGTALQPQHF
TGTGCCAGCGCCGGGACAGCGCTTCAGCCCCAGCATTTT
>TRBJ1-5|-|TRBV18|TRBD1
CASSPGQGSNQPQHF
TGTGCCAGCTCACCTGGACAGGGCAGCAATCAGCCCCAGCATTTT
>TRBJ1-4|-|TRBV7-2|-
CASSLTGRPDVEKLFF
TGTGCCAGCAGCTTAACGGGTAGACCCGACGTAGAAAAACTGTTTTTT
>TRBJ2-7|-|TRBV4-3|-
CASSQGRDSTYEQYF
TGCGCCAGCAGCCAAGGAAGGGACTCTACCTACGAGCAGTACTTC
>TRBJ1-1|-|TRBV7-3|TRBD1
CASSLPGQAYTEAFF
TGTGCCAGCAGCTTACCGGGACAGGCCTACACTGAAGCTTTCTTT
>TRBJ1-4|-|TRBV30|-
CAWSPIMGTDYEKLFF
TGTGCCTGGAGTCCCATAATGGGGACTGACTATGAAAAACTGTTTTTT
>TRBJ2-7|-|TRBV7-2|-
CASSAHYEQYF
TGTGCCAGCAGCGCGCACTACGAGCAGTACTTC
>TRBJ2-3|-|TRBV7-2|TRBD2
CASSVASLAGGLSTDTQYF
TGTGCCAGCAGCGTCGCTAGCCTAGCGGGGGGCTTAAGCACAGATACGCAGTATTTT
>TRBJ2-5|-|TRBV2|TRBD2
CASIGTRDGKETQYF
TGTGCCAGCATCGGGACTAGAGATGGCAAAGAGACCCAGTACTTC
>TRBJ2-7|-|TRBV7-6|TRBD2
CASSPRSSSGGIYEQYF
TGTGCCAGCAGCCCCAGAAGTTCTAGCGGGGGAATATACGAGCAGTACTTC
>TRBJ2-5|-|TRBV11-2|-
CASREGGARFAKGETQYF
TGTGCCAGCCGAGAAGGGGGGGCAAGGTTTGCTAAGGGAGAGACCCAGTACTTC
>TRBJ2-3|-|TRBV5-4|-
CASSLKRASGDTQYF
TGTGCCAGCAGCTTAAAGCGGGCCTCGGGAGATACGCAGTATTTT
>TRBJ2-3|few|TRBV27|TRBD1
CASNRQGDRDTQYF
TGTGCCAGCAACCGACAGGGGGATAGAGATACGCAGTATTTT
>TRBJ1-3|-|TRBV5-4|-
CASSPDSSYSGNTIYF
TGTGCCAGCAGCCCGGACAGCTCCTACTCTGGAAACACCATATATTTT
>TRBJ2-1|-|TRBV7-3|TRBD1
CASSDSRTGDNEQFF
TGTGCCAGCAGCGACTCCAGGACAGGGGACAATGAGCAGTTCTTC
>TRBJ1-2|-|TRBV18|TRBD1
CASSPTGQLEGYTF
TGTGCCAGCTCACCAACGGGACAGTTAGAAGGCTACACCTTC
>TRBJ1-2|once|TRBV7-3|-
CASSPQGQYGYTF
TGTGCCAGCAGCCCCCAAGGACAGTATGGCTACACCTTC
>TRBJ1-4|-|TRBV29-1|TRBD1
CSALCYRGGNEKLFF
TGCAGCGCTCTCTGCTACAGGGGCGGTAATGAAAAACTGTTTTTT